Here is one TCR beta chain with its context. J was trimmed by 3 bases and V by 9 bases; bases with no gene match: 13. CDR1 MGHDK and CDR2 SYGVNS come from the germline V gene. CDR3 length equals 17 residues. The record originates from a study of T cell changes during pregnancy in multiple sclerosis. Some clones are missing from TCRdb's copy, which holds only in-frame ones; the method was immunoSEQ multiplex PCR. Of more than 100,000 clones in the sample, roughly nine tenths were seen once. This sequence was found in a female donor with multiple sclerosis, enrolled in a pregnancy study. The material was peripheral blood, obtained after pregnancy. The V call is TRBV25-1, the J call TRBJ2-3, with 12 bases identical to TRBD1. CDR3 coding DNA: TGTGCCAGTTTGGGACAGGGGGCGCCTCGAGAAACAGATACGCAGTATTTT. Translating it yields CASLGQGAPRETDTQYF.